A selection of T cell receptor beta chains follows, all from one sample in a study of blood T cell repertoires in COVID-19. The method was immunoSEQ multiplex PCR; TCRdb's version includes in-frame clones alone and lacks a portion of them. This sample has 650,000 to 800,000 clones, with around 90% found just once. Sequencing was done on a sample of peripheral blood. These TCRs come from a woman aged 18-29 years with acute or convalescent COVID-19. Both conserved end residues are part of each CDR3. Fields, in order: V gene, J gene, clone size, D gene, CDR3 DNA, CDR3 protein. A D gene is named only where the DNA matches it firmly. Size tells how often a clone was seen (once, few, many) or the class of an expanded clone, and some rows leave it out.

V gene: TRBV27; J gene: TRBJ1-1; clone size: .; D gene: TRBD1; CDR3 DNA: TGTGCCAGCAGGGGGGACAGGAACACTGAAGCTTTCTTT; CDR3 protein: CASRGDRNTEAFF
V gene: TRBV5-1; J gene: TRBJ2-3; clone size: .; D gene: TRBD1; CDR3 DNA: TGCGCCAGCAGCCTGACAGGGATTTCTAGCACAGATACGCAGTATTTT; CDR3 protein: CASSLTGISSTDTQYF
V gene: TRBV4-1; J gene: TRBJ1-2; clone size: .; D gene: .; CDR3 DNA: TGCGCCAGCAGCCCAAATACCCCCGGGGGTGGCTACACCTTC; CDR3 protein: CASSPNTPGGGYTF
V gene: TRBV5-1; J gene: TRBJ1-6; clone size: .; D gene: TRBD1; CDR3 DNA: TGCGCCAGCACCGACGGGACAGGGAGCTCCTATAATTCACCCCTCCACTTT; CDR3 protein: CASTDGTGSSYNSPLHF
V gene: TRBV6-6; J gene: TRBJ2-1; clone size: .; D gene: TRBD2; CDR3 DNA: TGTGCCAGCAGTCTGAGTAGCGGGGGGAACCATGAGCAGTTCTTC; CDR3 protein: CASSLSSGGNHEQFF
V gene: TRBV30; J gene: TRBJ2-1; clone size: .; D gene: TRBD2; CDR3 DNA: TGTGCCTGGAGTGTCGAGCGGGGGGCTAATGAGCAGTTCTTC; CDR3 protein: CAWSVERGANEQFF
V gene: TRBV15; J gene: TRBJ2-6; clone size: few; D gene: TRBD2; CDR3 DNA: TGTGCCACCAGCAGAGTGGGGGGGACTAGTGCGTTCGGGGCCAACGTCCTGACTTTC; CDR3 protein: CATSRVGGTSAFGANVLTF
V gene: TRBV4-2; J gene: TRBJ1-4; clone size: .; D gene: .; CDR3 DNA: TGTGCCAGCAGCCAAGATCGGGGAAGGACTAATGAAAAACTGTTTTTT; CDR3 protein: CASSQDRGRTNEKLFF
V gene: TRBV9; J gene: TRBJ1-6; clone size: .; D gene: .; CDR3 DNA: TGTGCCAGCAGCGAGCCGGCGGGCAGTGGACCCCTCCACTTT; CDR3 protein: CASSEPAGSGPLHF
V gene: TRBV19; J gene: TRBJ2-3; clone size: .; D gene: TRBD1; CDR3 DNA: TGTGCCAGTAGTATAGAAGGTGGGACAGGGAATTCAGATACGCAGTATTTT; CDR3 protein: CASSIEGGTGNSDTQYF
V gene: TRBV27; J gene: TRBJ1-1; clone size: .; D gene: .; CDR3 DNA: TGTGCCAGCCCTCATCGAACCCTTCGGGGACAAAACACTGAAGCTTTCTTT; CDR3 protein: CASPHRTLRGQNTEAFF
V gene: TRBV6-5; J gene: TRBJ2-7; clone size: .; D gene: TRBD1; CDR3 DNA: TGTGCCAGCAGCGCGGACAGGTTCTCCTACGAGCAGTACTTC; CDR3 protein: CASSADRFSYEQYF
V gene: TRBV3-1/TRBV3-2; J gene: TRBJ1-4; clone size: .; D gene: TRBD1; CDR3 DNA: TGTGCCAGCAGCCAGGGTCTTCGGGACAGGGCTGAAAAACTGTTTTTT; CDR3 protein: CASSQGLRDRAEKLFF
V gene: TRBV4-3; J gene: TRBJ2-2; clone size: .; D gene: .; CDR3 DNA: TGCGCCAGCAGCCCGGGACTCGTTACCGGGGAGCTGTTTTTT; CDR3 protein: CASSPGLVTGELFF
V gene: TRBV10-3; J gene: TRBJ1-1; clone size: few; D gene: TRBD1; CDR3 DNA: TGTGCCATCGCCAGGGGGCTGGATCGGACTGAAGCTTTCTTT; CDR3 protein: CAIARGLDRTEAFF
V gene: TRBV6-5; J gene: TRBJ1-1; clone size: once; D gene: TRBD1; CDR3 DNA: TGTGCCAGCAGTTACGGTGGGACAGAATCGAACACTGAAGCTTTCTTT; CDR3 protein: CASSYGGTESNTEAFF
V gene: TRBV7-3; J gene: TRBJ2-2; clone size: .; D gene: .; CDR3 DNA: TGTGCCAGCAGCCCAACTCCGAACCGGGGGGAGCTGTTTTTT; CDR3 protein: CASSPTPNRGELFF
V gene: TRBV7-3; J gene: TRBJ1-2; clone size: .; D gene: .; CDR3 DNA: TGTGCCAGCAGCTTAACACGGGAGGGCTATGGCTACACCTTC; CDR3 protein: CASSLTREGYGYTF
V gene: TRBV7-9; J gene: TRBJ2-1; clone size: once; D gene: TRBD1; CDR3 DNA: TGTGCCAGCAGTTTTGGGACAGGCCCCAATGAGCAGTTCTTC; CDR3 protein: CASSFGTGPNEQFF
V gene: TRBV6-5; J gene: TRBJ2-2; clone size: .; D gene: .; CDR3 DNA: TGTGCCAGCAGTTCTTATTCAGGGTCCGGGGAGCTGTTTTTT; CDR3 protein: CASSSYSGSGELFF
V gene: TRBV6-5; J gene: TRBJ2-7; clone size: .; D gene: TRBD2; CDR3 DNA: TGTGCCAGCAGCCGAATAGCGGGGGGGCCCTACGAGCAGTACTTC; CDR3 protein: CASSRIAGGPYEQYF
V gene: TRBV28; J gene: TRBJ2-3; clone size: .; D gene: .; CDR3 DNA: TGTGCCATAAGAGGGTCTAGCACAGATACGCAGTATTTT; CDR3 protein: CAIRGSSTDTQYF
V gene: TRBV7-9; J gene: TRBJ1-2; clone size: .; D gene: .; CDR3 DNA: TGTGCCAGCAGCAATTCACTCCGGGCCTTACTCTTGGGGGCCGGCGGCTACACCTTC; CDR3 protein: CASSNSLRALLLGAGGYTF
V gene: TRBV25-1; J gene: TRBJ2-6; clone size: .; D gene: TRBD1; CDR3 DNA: TGTGCCAGCAGTGAATTGGGGACAGGGGGCGCTGGGGCCAACGTCCTGACTTTC; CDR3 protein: CASSELGTGGAGANVLTF
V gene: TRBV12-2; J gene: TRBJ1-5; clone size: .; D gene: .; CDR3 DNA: TGTGCAAGTCGTCTCGGACAGGGTGGGAGCAATCAGCCCCAGCATTTT; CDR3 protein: CASRLGQGGSNQPQHF
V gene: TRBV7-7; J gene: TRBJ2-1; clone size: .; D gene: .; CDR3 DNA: TGTGCCAGCAGCTTAGTCGCGGGGGCTGAGCAGTTCTTC; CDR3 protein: CASSLVAGAEQFF
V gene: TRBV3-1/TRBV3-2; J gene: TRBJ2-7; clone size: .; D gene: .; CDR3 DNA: TGTGCCAGCAGCCAAGCAGGGGCGGAGCAGTACTTC; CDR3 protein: CASSQAGAEQYF
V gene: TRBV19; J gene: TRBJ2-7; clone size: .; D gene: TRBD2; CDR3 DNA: TGTGCCAGTAGTAATATTGGGGGACTAGCGGGGGACCCAACCTACGAGCAGTACTTC; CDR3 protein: CASSNIGGLAGDPTYEQYF
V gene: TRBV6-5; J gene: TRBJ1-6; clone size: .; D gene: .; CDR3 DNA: TGTGCCAGCAGTCTGCGGACACATTCACCCCTCCACTTT; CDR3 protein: CASSLRTHSPLHF
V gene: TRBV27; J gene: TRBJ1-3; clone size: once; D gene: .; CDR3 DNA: TGTGCCAGCAGTTTGGGAGGTCCGGGAAACACCATATATTTT; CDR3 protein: CASSLGGPGNTIYF
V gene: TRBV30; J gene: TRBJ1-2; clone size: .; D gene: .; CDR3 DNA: TGTGCCTGGAGTGTTTTTAGGGGGAGTGGTGGCTACACCTTC; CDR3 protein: CAWSVFRGSGGYTF
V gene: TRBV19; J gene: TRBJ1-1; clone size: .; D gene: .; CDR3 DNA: TGTGCCAGTAGTATATCCGGACAGATGAACACTGAAGCTTTCTTT; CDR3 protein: CASSISGQMNTEAFF
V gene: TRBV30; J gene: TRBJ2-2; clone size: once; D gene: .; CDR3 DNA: TGTGCCTGGAGTGTGTCTGCGACCGGGGAGCTGTTTTTT; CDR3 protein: CAWSVSATGELFF
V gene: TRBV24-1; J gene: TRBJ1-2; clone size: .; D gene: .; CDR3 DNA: TGTGCCACCAGTGGCGGGACGGACTATGGCTACACCTTC; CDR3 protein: CATSGGTDYGYTF
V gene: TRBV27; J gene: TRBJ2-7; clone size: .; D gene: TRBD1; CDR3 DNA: TGTGCCAGCAGTTTGGGGACAGGGGGCAATTACGAGCAGTACTTC; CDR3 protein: CASSLGTGGNYEQYF
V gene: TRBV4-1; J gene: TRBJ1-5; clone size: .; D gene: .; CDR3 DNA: TGCGCCAGCAGCCAAGGGGGCTATCAGCCCCAGCATTTT; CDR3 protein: CASSQGGYQPQHF
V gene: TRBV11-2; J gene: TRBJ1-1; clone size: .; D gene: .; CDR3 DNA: TGTGCCAGCAGCTTAGAACCCAGGAAAGCTTTCTTT; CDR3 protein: CASSLEPRKAFF
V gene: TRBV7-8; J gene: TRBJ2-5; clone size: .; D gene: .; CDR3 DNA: TGTGCCAGCAGCTTATATTTTCGGGGGAGGCAAGAGACCCAGTACTTC; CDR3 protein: CASSLYFRGRQETQYF
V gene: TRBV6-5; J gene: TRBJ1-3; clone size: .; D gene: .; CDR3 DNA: TGTGCCAGCAGTTACGGAGGGGATGGAAACACCATATATTTT; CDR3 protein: CASSYGGDGNTIYF
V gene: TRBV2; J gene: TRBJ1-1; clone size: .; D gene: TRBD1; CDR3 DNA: TGTGCCAGCAGGTACCGACAGGGGGGGGCTGAAGCTTTCTTT; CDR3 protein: CASRYRQGGAEAFF
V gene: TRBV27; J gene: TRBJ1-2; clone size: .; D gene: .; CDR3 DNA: TGTGCCAGCAGCCGGACTCATCGCTATGGCTACACCTTC; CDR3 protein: CASSRTHRYGYTF
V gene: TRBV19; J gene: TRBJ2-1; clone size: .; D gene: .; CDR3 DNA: TGTGCCAGTAGCCCAGCCCCTAGGGGGATCTCCTACAATGAGCAGTTCTTC; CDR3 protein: CASSPAPRGISYNEQFF
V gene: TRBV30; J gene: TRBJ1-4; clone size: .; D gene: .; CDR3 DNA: TGTGCCTGGAAAAAGCGTAAGCCTGGAGGCGAAAAACTGTTTTTT; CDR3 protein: CAWKKRKPGGEKLFF
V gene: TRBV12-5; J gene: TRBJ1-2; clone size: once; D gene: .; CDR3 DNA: TGTGCTAGTGGGGGGGACAAGGGTCGGAGTGGCTACACCTTC; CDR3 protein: CASGGDKGRSGYTF
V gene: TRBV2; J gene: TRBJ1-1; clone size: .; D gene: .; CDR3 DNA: TGTGCCAGCACTAAGACAGGTGTCACTGAAGCTTTCTTT; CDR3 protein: CASTKTGVTEAFF
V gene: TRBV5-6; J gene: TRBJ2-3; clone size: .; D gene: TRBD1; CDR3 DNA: TGTGCCAGCAGCTTATTTAGGACAGGGGGTTTCGATACGCAGTATTTT; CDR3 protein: CASSLFRTGGFDTQYF
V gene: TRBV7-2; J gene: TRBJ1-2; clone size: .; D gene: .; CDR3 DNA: TGTGCCAGCAGCCCAAACAGGGTTGGCTACACCTTC; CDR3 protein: CASSPNRVGYTF
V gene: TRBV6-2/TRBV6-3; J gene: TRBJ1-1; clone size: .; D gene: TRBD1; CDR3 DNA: TGTGCCAGCAGTTACAACAGGGGGCGGCCGGCTAGGGGCACTGAAGCTTTCTTT; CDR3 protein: CASSYNRGRPARGTEAFF
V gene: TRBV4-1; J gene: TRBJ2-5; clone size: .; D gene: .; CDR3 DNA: TGCGCCAGCAGCCAAGCTCTAGCGACTCTCCAAGAGACCCAGTACTTC; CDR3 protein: CASSQALATLQETQYF
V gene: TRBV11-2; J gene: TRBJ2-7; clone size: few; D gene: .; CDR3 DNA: TGTGCCAGCAGCTTGTGGGGGGAAACCCCCTACGAGCAGTACTTC; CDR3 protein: CASSLWGETPYEQYF
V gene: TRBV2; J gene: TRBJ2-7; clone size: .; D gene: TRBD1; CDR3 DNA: TGTGCCAGCAGTCCCCTGACAGGGGGCTCCTACGAGCAGTACTTC; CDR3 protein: CASSPLTGGSYEQYF
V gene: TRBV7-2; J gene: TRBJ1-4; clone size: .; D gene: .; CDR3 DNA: TGTGCCAGCAGCCTGACAACAGGCACCTTTGAAAAACTGTTTTTT; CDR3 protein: CASSLTTGTFEKLFF
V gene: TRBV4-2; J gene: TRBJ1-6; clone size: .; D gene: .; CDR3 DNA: TGTGCCAGCAGCCAAGGTCCAGGCAACGGTTCACCCCTCCACTTT; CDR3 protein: CASSQGPGNGSPLHF
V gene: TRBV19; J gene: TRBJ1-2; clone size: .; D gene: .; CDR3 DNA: TGTGCCAGTAGTATAGGTAAAGGAGCAACCTATGGCTACACCTTC; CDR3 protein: CASSIGKGATYGYTF
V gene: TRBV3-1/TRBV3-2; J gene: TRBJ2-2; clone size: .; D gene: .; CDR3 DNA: TGTGCCAGCAGCCAGGTAGCCACCGGGGAGCTGTTTTTT; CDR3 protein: CASSQVATGELFF